The rows below give T cell receptor beta chains drawn from one sample of a study of blood T cells in healthy people across ages. Each CDR3 protein gets one entry after TCRdb re-called the 5' RACE reads with MiXCR. The sample lists approximately 800,000 distinct CDR3 sequences, about 45% occurring once. The sequenced sample consisted of blood. The receptors shown here come from a man older than 75 in good health. The CDR3 runs from the conserved cysteine through the conserved F or W. Each record gives: V gene, J gene, D gene, clone size, CDR3 protein, CDR3 DNA. The D gene is left open where the match is weak. Rows give clone size only sometimes, using once, few, many, or a class for an expanded clone.

>TRBV6-2/TRBV6-3|TRBJ2-1|-|-
CASGQSIGTTNEQFF
TGTGCCAGCGGCCAAAGTATAGGGACCACCAATGAGCAGTTCTTC
>TRBV6-5|TRBJ2-3|-|-
CASSYSKASTDTQYF
TGTGCCAGCAGTTACTCGAAGGCGAGCACAGATACGCAGTATTTT
>TRBV12-3/TRBV12-4|TRBJ2-7|TRBD2|many
CASTRTSGSMYEQYF
TGTGCCAGCACCCGGACTAGCGGGAGTATGTACGAGCAGTACTTC
>TRBV12-3/TRBV12-4|TRBJ2-6|-|-
CASSFRFPRGTWGSGSGANVLTF
TGTGCCAGCAGTTTTAGGTTCCCTAGGGGGACTTGGGGAAGTGGCTCTGGGGCCAACGTCCTGACTTTC
>TRBV2|TRBJ1-5|TRBD1|few
CASSGQGILNQPQHF
TGTGCCAGCAGCGGACAGGGAATTTTAAATCAGCCCCAGCATTTT
>TRBV7-2|TRBJ2-7|-|few
CASSLAMDGYNEQYF
TGTGCCAGCAGCTTGGCTATGGATGGGTACAATGAGCAGTACTTC
>TRBV20-1|TRBJ2-3|-|-
CSASRRDRSTDTPYF
TGCAGTGCTTCTCGCCGGGATAGAAGCACAGATACGCCGTATTTT
>TRBV12-3/TRBV12-4|TRBJ2-6|-|-
CASSHSGNRASGANVLTF
TGTGCCAGCAGTCACTCGGGTAATAGGGCGTCTGGGGCCAACGTCCTGACTTTC
>TRBV28|TRBJ2-1|TRBD2|-
CASSPIRLAGGYNEQFF
TGTGCCAGCAGTCCCATCAGACTAGCGGGGGGCTACAATGAGCAGTTCTTC
>TRBV29-1|TRBJ2-3|TRBD2|once
CSLSPGTSGSTDTQYF
TGCAGCCTCTCCCCCGGGACTAGCGGGAGCACAGATACGCAGTATTTT
>TRBV28|TRBJ2-1|-|-
CASSLPGANNEQFF
TGTGCCAGCAGTTTACCCGGGGCTAACAATGAGCAGTTCTTC
>TRBV5-1|TRBJ2-1|-|-
CASSFSRDHNEQFF
TGCGCCAGCAGCTTTTCCAGAGACCACAATGAGCAGTTCTTC
>TRBV24-1|TRBJ2-3|TRBD1|-
CATSEGTGDTDTQYF
TGTGCCACCAGTGAAGGGACAGGGGACACAGATACGCAGTATTTT
>TRBV7-2|TRBJ2-7|TRBD2|-
CASSLGSGTVNEQYF
TGTGCCAGCAGCTTAGGTAGCGGGACGGTTAATGAGCAGTACTTC
>TRBV4-1|TRBJ2-3|TRBD2|-
CASSQLAGVGDTQYF
TGCGCCAGCAGCCAACTAGCGGGAGTAGGAGATACGCAGTATTTT
>TRBV7-8|TRBJ2-7|TRBD1|-
CASSLVMGFRDSTYEQYF
TGTGCCAGCAGCTTAGTGATGGGTTTTCGGGACAGCACCTACGAGCAGTACTTC
>TRBV9|TRBJ2-7|TRBD1|-
CASSAGTGNFYEQYF
TGTGCCAGCAGCGCCGGGACAGGGAATTTCTACGAGCAGTACTTC